This passage covers 27 T cell receptor beta chains from one sample sequenced in a study of cytomegalovirus exposure and HLA in healthy donors. The PCR had 60 Vbeta and 13 Jbeta primers. The table came from immunoSEQ multiplex PCR; TCRdb's copy has only in-frame clones and leaves some out. The repertoire consists of nearly 200,000 clones, with 80% to 90% occurring once and the leading ten covering 1.3%. Sequenced: PBMCs. Receptors were obtained from a man under 40 in good health and CMV-seronegative.

V and J are TRBV4-2 and TRBJ1-2; possible D gene TRBD1, 5 bases. Germline V gives CDR1 LGHNA, CDR2 YNFKEQ. V lost 0 bases to trimming and J lost 4 bases, with 12 bases between them. The CDR3 extends over 15 amino acids. The CDR3 reads CASSQERGSLYGYTF. DNA for the CDR3: TGTGCCAGCAGCCAAGAAAGGGGCAGCCTCTATGGCTACACCTTC.

The CDR3 loop is CASSSLIRQGIAYEQYF. DNA of the CDR3: TGTGCCAGCAGCTCATTGATTCGACAGGGGATTGCCTACGAGCAGTACTTC. This chain uses TRBV7-8 with TRBJ2-7; 8 bases match TRBD1. The CDR3 has 17 amino acids. The V gene end was trimmed by 4 bases and the J gene end by 2 bases; junction bases not matched to a gene: 13. Germline V CDR1 and CDR2: SGHVS, FQNEAQ.

Regarding this clone: Mismatch with germline at one junction end may stem from a read error. The rearrangement uses TRBV7-7 and TRBJ2-5; TRBD2 matches at 8 bases. This CDR3 contains 15 residues. Per the germline V gene, CDR1 is SSHAT and CDR2 is FNYEAQ (reference sequence). For the CDR3, the DNA is TGTGCTAGCAGCTTAGCGGGGCAGGGAACAGAGACCCAGTACTTC. This translates into CASSLAGQGTETQYF. The entire variable domain, with the rest obtained from reference TRBV7-7 and TRBJ2-5, is as follows: GAGVSQSPRYKVTKRGQDVTLRCDPISSHATLYWYQQALGQGPEFLTYFNYEAQPDKSGLPSDRFSAERPEGSISTLTIQRTEQRDSAMYRCASSLAGQGTETQYFGPGTRLLVL.

This chain uses TRBV18 with TRBJ2-1, with D tentatively TRBD1 (5 bases). Between the trimmed V and J ends, which lost 5 bases and 2 bases, there was a span of 13 bases. Germline assignment: CDR1 KGHSH and CDR2 LQKENI. The CDR3 totals 15 residues. CDR3 DNA: TGTGCCAGCTCATCTACAGGAGAGACCTACAATGAGCAGTTCTTC. Its translation: CASSSTGETYNEQFF.

The CDR3 is CASSPTRTSGYEQYF. In DNA, the CDR3 is TGTGCCAGCTCACCGACCAGGACTAGCGGATACGAGCAGTACTTC. The V gene is TRBV18, the J gene TRBJ2-7, with 10 bases lining up with TRBD2. The CDR3 length is 15 residues. Germline V lookup: CDR1 KGHSH, CDR2 LQKENI. The V segment lost 3 bases and the J segment 4 bases; nucleotides outside the gene matches: 6. Filled out from reference TRBV18 and TRBJ2-7, the complete variable domain reads NAGVMQNPRHLVRRRGQEARLRCSPMKGHSHVYWYRQLPEEGLKFMVYLQKENIIDESGMPKERFSAEFPKEGPSILRIQQVVRGDSAAYFCASSPTRTSGYEQYFGPGTRLTVT.

The chain employs TRBV11-1 and TRBJ2-7, with a weak D call TRBD2 (6 bases). Germline V gene sequence: CDR1 SGHAT, CDR2 FQDESV (reference sequence). The CDR3 covers 14 residues. V lost 4 bases to trimming and J lost 2 bases, with 12 bases between them. The CDR3 region has the DNA TGTGCCAGCAGCTCCCGGACTATGACCTACGAGCAGTACTTC. It is translated as CASSSRTMTYEQYF.

The rearrangement uses TRBV9 and TRBJ2-3, with 10 bases identical to TRBD2. There are 15 residues in the CDR3. CDR1 and CDR2 (germline): SGDLS, YYNGEE. The J segment lost 2 bases and the V segment lost 4 bases, leaving 4 bases of the junction unmatched. Written as DNA, the CDR3 is TGTGCCAGCAGCCCGAGCGGGGGGGACACAGATACGCAGTATTTT. This codes for CASSPSGGDTDTQYF.

The table lists this clone with a count of one. This chain links TRBV6-1 with TRBJ2-3; no firm D call. Deletions cut 10 bases from V and 2 bases from J, with 13 bases between. The CDR3 covers 13 residues. The germline V gene encodes CDR1 MNHNS and CDR2 SASEGT. CDR3 DNA: TGTGCCACCGAGACTCCCTCCACAGATACGCAGTATTTT. Translated, it gives CATETPSTDTQYF.

The rearrangement links TRBV7-9 to TRBJ2-3, with 8 bases aligning to TRBD2. Per the germline V gene, CDR1 is SEHNR and CDR2 is FQNEAQ (reference sequence). This CDR3 contains 16 residues. V was pared by 1 base and J by 0 bases, with 3 bases of the junction left unmatched. The CDR3 reads CASSLELAASTDTQYF. CDR3 DNA sequence: TGTGCCAGCAGCTTAGAACTAGCGGCCAGCACAGATACGCAGTATTTT.

The chain employs TRBV7-2 and TRBJ2-1; tentatively, D is TRBD2 (6 bases). CDR3 length: 13 amino acids. Germline V CDR1 and CDR2: SGHTA, FQGNSA. The V and J ends lost 6 bases and 7 bases respectively, with 13 bases between them. The CDR3, as DNA: TGTGCCAGCAGTCCCCGGGAGATGAATGAGCAGTTCTTC. Translated, it gives CASSPREMNEQFF.

CDR3 bases: TGTGCCAGCAGTTCCAGTGGACAGGGGTGGGATTCACCCCTCCACTTT. Protein sequence: CASSSSGQGWDSPLHF. The V call is TRBV27, the J call TRBJ1-6; 9 bases align to TRBD1. The CDR3 contains 16 residues. CDR1 MNHEY and CDR2 SMNVEV come from the germline V gene (reference sequence). V was pared by 4 bases and J by 8 bases, with 9 bases of the junction left unmatched.

This chain links TRBV25-1 with TRBJ2-1; TRBD1 agrees at 7 bases. The CDR3 is 16 residues long. Germline values: CDR1 MGHDK, CDR2 SYGVNS. V lost 3 bases, J lost 2 bases, and 7 bases stayed unmatched. The CDR3 here is CASSELQGRTYNEQFF. For the CDR3, the DNA is TGTGCCAGCAGTGAGCTACAGGGGCGAACCTACAATGAGCAGTTCTTC.

The chain couples TRBV4-1 to TRBJ2-1, with unresolved D. CDR3 size: 16 residues. Trimming shortened V by 4 bases and J by 4 bases, and 17 bases separated the two germline ends. Looked up from germline, CDR1 is MGHRA and CDR2 is YSYEKL. The CDR3 region is CASSPTPPGLYNEQFF. The CDR3 region has the DNA TGCGCCAGCAGCCCAACCCCACCGGGTCTGTACAATGAGCAGTTCTTC.

The genes are TRBV28 and TRBJ2-7, with 8 positions matching TRBD1. V was clipped by 7 bases and J by 3 bases; unmatched bases: 14. This CDR3 spans 16 amino acids. Germline assignment: CDR1 MDHEN and CDR2 SYDVKM. The CDR3 region is CASISYRDRSFYEQYF. The CDR3 DNA follows: TGTGCCAGCATCTCGTACCGGGACAGGTCGTTCTACGAGCAGTACTTC. The whole variable domain, filled in from reference TRBV28 and TRBJ2-7, reads DVKVTQSSRYLVKRTGEKVFLECVQDMDHENMFWYRQDPGLGLRLIYFSYDVKMKEKGDIPEGYSVSREKKERFSLILESASTNQTSMYLCASISYRDRSFYEQYFGPGTRLTVT.

The chain combines TRBV19 with TRBJ1-2; 7 bases match TRBD1. Germline V CDR1 and CDR2: LNHDA, SQIVND (reference sequence). CDR3 size: 15 residues. V lost 7 bases and J lost 3; bases outside the gene matches: 11. CDR3 DNA sequence: TGTGCCAGTAACAACAGGGGAATTGAGGACTATGGCTACACCTTC. Residues: CASNNRGIEDYGYTF.

The V call is TRBV19, the J call TRBJ2-7; D is undetermined. This CDR3 contains 14 residues. Deletions cut 9 bases from V and 2 bases from J, with 17 bases between. Germline CDR1 LNHDA, CDR2 SQIVND (reference sequence). CDR3 in DNA: TGTGCCAGGTTAGGTCCAGGCTCCCCCTACGAGCAGTACTTC. It specifies CARLGPGSPYEQYF.

The rearrangement uses TRBV28 and TRBJ2-2; D unclear. This CDR3 spans 12 amino acids. Germline CDR1 MDHEN, CDR2 SYDVKM. Trimming removed 3 bases at V and 6 bases at J, with 5 bases between. As DNA, the CDR3 is TGTGCCAGCAGTTTGTGGCCCGGGGAGCTGTTTTTT. It is translated as CASSLWPGELFF.

This clone came up once. V usage is TRBV27 and J usage is TRBJ1-2, with D possibly matching TRBD1 (6 bases). Looked up from germline, CDR1 is MNHEY and CDR2 is SMNVEV (reference sequence). V shed 4 bases and J shed 0 bases, with 21 bases lying between them. The CDR3 has 18 amino acids. The CDR3 spells CASSSRSQAGGPNYGYTF. The CDR3 region has the DNA TGTGCCAGCAGTTCGAGGTCACAGGCGGGGGGGCCTAACTATGGCTACACCTTC.

This sequence joins TRBV19 and TRBJ2-2, with D possibly being TRBD2 (6 bases). V dropped 3 bases and J dropped 2 bases, with 13 bases sitting between them. Germline-derived CDR1 and CDR2 are LNHDA and SQIVND (reference sequence). The CDR3 contains 16 residues. The CDR3 spells CASSIVGTANTGELFF. As DNA, the CDR3 is TGTGCCAGTAGTATTGTCGGGACTGCCAACACCGGGGAGCTGTTTTTT.

The genes are TRBV5-6 and TRBJ1-2; TRBD1 might be the D (6 bases). The germline CDR1 and CDR2 sequences are SGHDT and YYEEEE. The ends were cut back, 4 bases at V and 8 bases at J, with 12 bases in the middle. The CDR3 is made up of 12 amino acids. The CDR3 nucleotides read TGTGCCAGCAGCAATGACAGGTTCGGCTACACCTTC. It specifies CASSNDRFGYTF.

This clone has only one observation. V is TRBV30 and J is TRBJ1-4, with TRBD1 matching over 7 bases. The V gene end was trimmed by 1 base and the J gene end by 6 bases; junction bases not matched to a gene: 2. Germline V gives CDR1 GTSNPN, CDR2 SVGIG (reference sequence). The CDR3 runs 13 residues. The CDR3 reads CAWSDGTDEKLFF. DNA for the CDR3: TGTGCCTGGAGTGATGGGACAGATGAAAAACTGTTTTTT.

This clone was counted only a few times. The chain combines TRBV10-2 with TRBJ2-7, with D possibly TRBD2 on 5 matching bases. Trimming stripped 3 bases from V and 1 base from J, with 13 bases between. Germline loops: CDR1 WSHSY, CDR2 SAAADI. The CDR3 covers 15 residues. CDR3 sequence reads: CASSDGVSGSYEQYF. CDR3 coding DNA: TGCGCCAGCAGTGACGGCGTGAGCGGATCCTACGAGCAGTACTTC.

The rearrangement uses TRBV2 and TRBJ2-5; the D is unclear. Between the trimmed V and J ends, which lost 0 bases and 7 bases, there was a span of 12 bases. CDR1 SNHLY and CDR2 FYNNEI come from the germline V gene. This CDR3 contains 14 residues. The CDR3 sequence is CASSEALDPGTQYF. CDR3 coding DNA: TGTGCCAGCAGTGAAGCGCTTGACCCAGGGACCCAGTACTTC. The full variable domain, rest sourced from reference TRBV2 and TRBJ2-5, is EPEVTQTPSHQVTQMGQEVILRCVPISNHLYFYWYRQILGQKVEFLVSFYNNEISEKSEIFDDQFSVERPDGSNFTLKIRSTKLEDSAMYFCASSEALDPGTQYFGPGTRLLVL.

This rearrangement joins TRBV29-1 to TRBJ2-3; 10 bases line up with TRBD1. V gave up 6 bases and J gave up 4 bases; unmatched junction bases: 7. Germline loops: CDR1 SQVTM, CDR2 ANQGSEA. The CDR3 runs 14 residues. The chain's CDR3 is CSVDGTGVSDTQYF. CDR3 DNA sequence: TGCAGCGTGGACGGGACAGGGGTCTCAGATACGCAGTATTTT.

The CDR3 here is CSVGNRTRGINNEQFF. DNA for the CDR3: TGCAGCGTTGGCAATCGGACCCGGGGAATCAACAATGAGCAGTTCTTC. The rearrangement links TRBV29-1 to TRBJ2-1, with a weak D call TRBD2 (5 bases). V shed 4 bases and J shed 5 bases, with 21 bases lying between them. The CDR3 sequence is 16 residues long. Germline-derived CDR1 and CDR2 are SQVTM and ANQGSEA.

The chain uses TRBV6-6 and TRBJ1-1, with 9 nucleotides matching TRBD1. Germline lookup yields CDR1 MNHNY and CDR2 SVGAGI (reference sequence). The CDR3 runs 11 residues. Germline trimming cut 6 bases from V and 11 bases from J; bases unmatched to any gene: 4. The CDR3 here is CASSIDRGAFF. For the CDR3, the DNA is TGTGCCAGCAGCATCGACAGGGGGGCTTTCTTT.

This chain connects TRBV6-1 to TRBJ1-5; tentative D call: TRBD1 (6 bases). Germline V gives CDR1 MNHNS, CDR2 SASEGT. The CDR3 consists of 18 residues. Trimming took off 0 bases at V and 6 bases at J, with 21 bases between the two ends. For the CDR3, the DNA is TGTGCCAGCAGTGAAGCAATACCGGGACAACCATTTCTTCAGCCCCAGCATTTT. Translating it yields CASSEAIPGQPFLQPQHF.